A single sample is the source of the 5 T cell receptor beta chains below, sequenced in a study of regulatory T cells in long-lasting Graves disease (dated by TCRdb to the early 2020s). The library was built by means of multiplex PCR. Sequencing was performed on an Illumina HiSeq 4000. iRepertoire HTBI primers and Arm-PCR amplification of CDR3 regions were used to construct TCR beta libraries. TCRdb applied fastp at Q25 and MiXCR to the public reads, then kept only in-frame beta chains. Entries that share a CDR3 protein sequence are merged under the most common genes and DNA. Present in this sample are more than 300,000 distinct CDR3 sequences, approximately 12% of which were seen just once. The top ten constitute under 20% of the sample. The intended sense of this specimen's time point label: newly diagnosed GD, antithyroid drugs for less than 3 months. RNA was extracted from PBMCs in TRIzol for both TCR sequencing and RNA sequencing.

These data also featured in a second study, about T cells in Graves' hyperthyroidism and ophthalmopathy.

This material consisted of peripheral blood mononuclear cells (PBMCs), taken at new diagnosis, from a patient treated with antithyroid drugs. These receptors were obtained from a woman aged 18-30 years with Graves disease. Donor details come from another sample of the same person, matched by shared clones.

The chain links TRBV7-9 to TRBJ1-1; D not resolved. Germline CDR1 and CDR2: SEHNR and FQNEAQ (reference sequence). The length of the CDR3 is 13 residues. V shed 5 bases and J shed 8 bases, with 15 bases lying between them. CDR3: CASSPSELIEAFF. DNA of the CDR3: TGTGCCAGCAGCCCATCGGAACTTATAGAAGCTTTCTTT.

This clonotype was counted ten times or more. The chain employs TRBV7-8 and TRBJ1-5, with D possibly TRBD1 on 5 matching bases. V dropped 2 bases and J dropped 2 bases, with 16 bases sitting between them. The V gene's germline CDR1 is SGHVS and CDR2 FQNEAQ. This CDR3 contains 17 residues. CDR3 protein: CASSLFFSPRGNQPQHF. CDR3 nucleotide sequence: TGTGCCAGCAGCTTATTCTTCTCGCCCAGGGGCAATCAGCCCCAGCATTTT.

This clonotype was detected ten times or more. V is TRBV5-4 and J is TRBJ2-1; TRBD2 matches at 9 bases. The J call is uncertain, as TRBJ2-5 better fits the DNA end. The germline CDR1 and CDR2 sequences are SGHNT and YYREEE (reference sequence). The CDR3 has 21 amino acids. The CDR3 nucleotides are TGTGCCAGCAGCTTGGCCAAGGCGGGGTTGGTAGCGGGGGAGCCCCTAGAGACCCAGTACTTC. Protein: CASSLAKAGLVAGEPLETQYF.

This clonotype was counted only a few times. The chain carries TRBV6-1 and TRBJ1-2; no clear D gene. Germline V gene sequence: CDR1 MNHNS, CDR2 SASEGT. V was trimmed by 6 bases and J by 8 bases, leaving 22 bases between them. The CDR3 totals 15 residues. The CDR3 nucleotides read TGTGCCAGCAGACCTCGGGCCATCCTAACGAGAGGCTACACCTTC. It specifies CASRPRAILTRGYTF.

This clonotype was observed a few times. The chain is built from TRBV6-1 and TRBJ2-3; perhaps TRBD2 as D (6 bases). The germline gives CDR1 MNHNS, CDR2 SASEGT. V was clipped by 6 bases and J by 7 bases, with 11 bases between them. The CDR3 is made up of 12 amino acids. Here the CDR3 DNA reads TGTGCCAGCAGCGGGACTGCCTATACGCAGTATTTT. Its protein is CASSGTAYTQYF.